The 6 T cell receptor beta chains below were found in one sample sequenced in a study of T-cell reconstitution after alpha-beta-depleted transplantation in children. The TCRbeta library incorporated unique molecular identifiers. TCRdb analysed the PCR reads with MiXCR anew, one entry per CDR3 protein. The table shows roughly 670,000 distinct CDR3 sequences, with roughly 13% occurring only once. Sequencing was performed on PBMCs, taken before TCRalphabeta/CD19-depleted stem cell transplant. These receptors were obtained from a girl aged 2 to 10 with congenital amegakaryocytic thrombocytopenia, due to receive a stem cell transplant.

This clonotype appeared a few times. The chain recombines TRBV7-2 with TRBJ1-5; no clear D gene. This CDR3 has 13 amino acids. Germline V lookup: CDR1 SGHTA, CDR2 FQGNSA. V gave up 3 bases and J gave up 5 bases, with 8 bases separating them. CDR3 protein: CASSFWEHQPQHF. CDR3 nucleotide sequence: TGTGCCAGCAGCTTCTGGGAACATCAGCCCCAGCATTTT.

This clonotype was recorded only once. The conserved final phenylalanine or tryptophan is absent from the CDR3, which likely points to a read error. V and J are TRBV29-1 and TRBJ2-3, with a weak D call TRBD2 (5 bases). The germline CDR1 and CDR2 sequences are SQVTM and ANQGSEA. CDR3 length equals 14 residues. DNA of the CDR3: TGCAGCGTCGAATGGTTGTCTAGCACAGTTACGCAGTATTCT. Its protein is CSVEWLSSTVTQYS.

This clonotype was seen many times. V is TRBV20-1 and J is TRBJ2-1; TRBD2 aligns across 12 bases. CDR1 is DFQATT, CDR2 SNEGSKA, per germline (reference sequence). There are 14 residues in the CDR3. With 4 bases clipped from V and 7 bases from J, the junction kept 5 bases outside the gene matches. Here the CDR3 DNA reads TGCAGTGCTATAACCGGGACTAGCGGGAATGAGCAGTTCTTC. It yields the protein CSAITGTSGNEQFF.

Comments on this clonotype: A much larger clone lies one base from this, so it may be a read error. The genes are TRBV12-3 or TRBV12-4 and TRBJ2-2, with D maybe TRBD1 (6 bases). The germline V and J ends were trimmed by 5 bases and 3 bases, with 16 bases remaining between them. The CDR3 is made up of 16 amino acids. The CDR3 DNA follows: TGTGCCAGCAGTGGATGGACAGTGATTTACACCGGGGAGCTGTTTTTT. It specifies CASSGWTVIYTGELFF.

The chain uses TRBV6-5 and TRBJ2-5; D is unresolved. Germline assignment: CDR1 MNHEY and CDR2 SVGAGI. The CDR3 is made up of 13 amino acids. The ends were cut back, 4 bases at V and 5 bases at J, with 11 bases in the middle. For the CDR3, the DNA is TGTGCCAGCAGTTTGCATGCTAGGGAGACCCAGTACTTC. Translation: CASSLHARETQYF.

This clonotype was picked up many times. The chain combines TRBV10-3 with TRBJ2-1, with D possibly being TRBD1 or TRBD2 (5 bases each). V lost 6 bases to trimming and J lost 9 bases, with 21 bases between them. From germline, CDR1 is ENHRY and CDR2 SYGVKD. The CDR3 covers 15 residues. CDR3 DNA: TGTGCCATCAGCTACTCTACGGGGCGTCGGGCTGAGCAGTTCTTC. It specifies CAISYSTGRRAEQFF.